A single sample is the source of the 12 T cell receptor beta chains below, sequenced in a study of cytomegalovirus exposure and HLA in healthy donors. PCR amplification relied on 60 Vbeta primers (plus 13 Jbeta primers). Profiling relied on immunoSEQ multiplex PCR, and the TCRdb table lists in-frame clones only, not all of them. The table shows 98,000 or so clones, with about 9.5% occurring only once. Input material: PBMCs. The source is a man in his forties or fifties in good health and CMV-seropositive.

In its sample, this clone was seen a few times. V gene TRBV6-6 combines with J gene TRBJ1-2; no clear D gene. Trimming took 0 bases from V and 3 from J, leaving 5 bases between them. The germline CDR1 and CDR2 sequences are MNHNY and SVGAGI (reference sequence). The CDR3 runs to 13 residues. CDR3 bases: TGTGCCAGCAGTTACTCAGCTGACTATGGCTACACCTTC. This gives the protein CASSYSADYGYTF.

Remarks on this clone: This sample also contains other DNA sequences that code for the same CDR3. The V and J genes are TRBV4-3 and TRBJ1-3; D unresolved. The V and J ends lost 0 bases and 0 bases respectively, with 9 bases between them. Germline CDR1 is LGHNA and CDR2 is YSLEER. This CDR3 is 16 amino acids long. Written as DNA, the CDR3 is TGCGCCAGCAGCCAAGATCAACAGATCTCTGGAAACACCATATATTTT. It encodes CASSQDQQISGNTIYF.

This clone was found once. The chain has TRBV5-1 and TRBJ2-3; TRBD2 matches 8 bases. The germline CDR1 and CDR2 sequences are SGHRS and YFSETQ. The CDR3 runs to 15 residues. V shed 0 bases, J shed 4 bases, and the junction held 4 bases outside the gene matches. The CDR3 region has the DNA TGCGCCAGCAGCTTGGTGGGGACTAGTCCAGATACGCAGTATTTT. This encodes CASSLVGTSPDTQYF.

The rearrangement joins TRBV7-9 to TRBJ2-5; no definite D call. Germline lookup yields CDR1 SEHNR and CDR2 FQNEAQ (reference sequence). The CDR3 length is 11 residues. V gave up 6 bases and J gave up 6 bases, with 8 bases separating them. The DNA for the CDR3 is TGTGCCAGCAGTCCCGCTAAGACCCAGTACTTC. Its protein product is CASSPAKTQYF.

This clone came up a few times. V gene TRBV5-1 combines with J gene TRBJ2-1, with 7 positions matching TRBD2. The V gene end was trimmed by 0 bases and the J gene end by 2 bases; junction bases not matched to a gene: 2. CDR1 is SGHRS, CDR2 YFSETQ, per germline. This CDR3 comprises 15 residues. In DNA, the CDR3 is TGCGCCAGCAGCTTGGGCGGGGGAACCTACAATGAGCAGTTCTTC. This translates into CASSLGGGTYNEQFF.

This clone has just a few counts. V gene TRBV7-2 combines with J gene TRBJ2-3, with 8 bases matching TRBD2. CDR1 and CDR2 from the germline V gene are SGHTA and FQGNSA. J gave up 3 bases and V 2 bases, and 7 bases lay outside the gene matches. The CDR3 length is 16 residues. The CDR3 region has the DNA TGTGCCAGCAGCTTACAGGGGCCGGGGGGGACAGATACGCAGTATTTT. Protein sequence: CASSLQGPGGTDTQYF.

This chain uses TRBV11-2 with TRBJ2-5; maybe TRBD2 (6 bases). Germline V gives CDR1 SGHAT, CDR2 FQNNGV. The ends were cut back, 5 bases at V and 5 bases at J, with 18 bases in the middle. This CDR3 contains 15 residues. CDR3: CASSLQPGERETQYF. DNA of the CDR3: TGTGCCAGCAGCCTACAACCGGGGGAACGCGAGACCCAGTACTTC.

The chain couples TRBV6-5 to TRBJ2-7, with TRBD1 matching 9 bases. Losses at the gene ends were 2 bases for V and 3 bases for J; bases not matched to a gene: 2. CDR3 length: 14 amino acids. Per germline, CDR1 MNHEY and CDR2 SVGAGI. The CDR3 nucleotides are TGTGCCAGCAGTTACGGGACAGGGAACTACGAGCAGTACTTC. It is translated as CASSYGTGNYEQYF.

V usage is TRBV30 and J usage is TRBJ2-1; TRBD2 matches at 9 bases. Germline CDR1 and CDR2: GTSNPN and SVGIG (reference sequence). With 2 bases clipped from V and 6 bases from J, the junction kept 2 bases outside the gene matches. This CDR3 region has 13 residues. This CDR3 is CAWSWRGGNEQFF. DNA for the CDR3: TGTGCCTGGAGTTGGCGGGGGGGCAATGAGCAGTTCTTC. The full variable domain, with the rest looked up from reference TRBV30 and TRBJ2-1, is SQTIHQWPATLVQPVGSPLSLECTVEGTSNPNLYWYRQAAGRGLQLLFYSVGIGQISSEVPQNLSASRPQDRQFILSSKKLLLSDSGFYLCAWSWRGGNEQFFGPGTRLTVL.

In this sample, this clone turned up a few times. One end of the junction fails to match germline, which may point to a read error. DNA for the CDR3: TGTGCTAGCAGCTCCCCCACAGGGACAGAGACCCAGTACTTC. Its translation is CASSSPTGTETQYF. The V call is TRBV7-7, the J call TRBJ2-5; tentative D call: TRBD1 (6 bases). This CDR3 comprises 14 residues. Germline CDR1 reads SSHAT; CDR2 reads FNYEAQ (reference sequence).

V gene TRBV7-9 combines with J gene TRBJ2-7; 7 bases match TRBD1. In germline, CDR1 is SEHNR, CDR2 FQNEAQ (reference sequence). The CDR3 has 14 amino acids. V shed 8 bases and J 5 bases; nucleotides not matched to a gene: 12. The CDR3 bases are TGTGCCAGCGGATTGAGACAGGGTCCCGACGAGCAGTACTTC. Its translation: CASGLRQGPDEQYF.

The table lists this clone with a few counts. This chain uses TRBV14 with TRBJ1-3; a possible D gene is TRBD1 (6 bases). V was shortened by 0 bases and J by 4 bases, with 16 bases between the two germline ends. The germline CDR1 and CDR2 sequences are SGHDN and FVKESK. CDR3 length: 17 residues. The CDR3 DNA sequence: TGTGCCAGCAGCCAAGAGAACAGGCAGGGGAGAGGAAACACCATATATTTT. It codes for CASSQENRQGRGNTIYF. Full variable domain (outside the CDR3, taken from reference TRBV14 and TRBJ1-3): EAGVTQFPSHSVIEKGQTVTLRCDPISGHDNLYWYRRVMGKEIKFLLHFVKESKQDESGMPNNRFLAERTGGTYSTLKVQPAELEDSGVYFCASSQENRQGRGNTIYFGEGSWLTVV.